Sequencing of this T cell receptor (beta chain) was carried out in a study of blood T cell repertoires in COVID-19. Background on the study: The samples span acute and convalescent COVID-19 from the United States, Italy and Spain. T cells, B-cell-depleted T cells, or PBMCs supplied cDNA or gDNA.

The CDR3 sequence is 19 residues long. V was trimmed by 0 bases and J by 1 base, leaving 18 bases between them. Germline values: CDR1 SGHTA, CDR2 FQGNSA. Original methodology: Amplifying reference gene primers gave estimates of nucleated cell counts. Produced via immunoSEQ multiplex PCR; TCRdb's table is partial and in-frame only. V, J and clone size are those of that table, while D and trimming were read from the DNA. The sample has around 270,000 clones, 70% to 90% seen once. This sequence joins TRBV7-2 and TRBJ2-2, with D possibly matching TRBD1 (7 bases). The sequencing input was peripheral blood. The clonotype comes from a woman in her fifties or sixties with COVID-19, enrolled during active disease. This CDR3 reads CASSLAHFRGRRNTGELFF. In DNA form, the CDR3 reads TGTGCCAGCAGCTTAGCTCATTTCAGGGGGAGGCGGAACACCGGGGAGCTGTTTTTT.